The 24 T cell receptor beta chains below all came from one sample that was sequenced in a study of regulatory dendritic cells for organ transplantation. This table comes from immunoSEQ multiplex PCR, and its TCRdb copy is limited to in-frame clones, with some not included. The sample lists 3,500 to 4,000 clones, 59% occurring once. No antigen has been identified for these receptors. Sorted T cells were CFSE-labeled and cultured 4 to 5 days with allogeneic regulatory or mature dendritic cells at 1:10. Sequences were obtained from memory CD8+ T cells from blood cultured with dendritic cells. Subset noted: CD45RO+ memory T cells. The origin of the receptors is a human donor in good health.

This clone was detected only a few times. J is TRBJ2-7 and V is TRBV27; perhaps TRBD1 as D (6 bases). The CDR3 covers 14 residues. Germline CDR1 is MNHEY and CDR2 is SMNVEV (reference sequence). The ends were cut back, 3 bases at V and 6 bases at J, with 15 bases in the middle. The CDR3 sequence: CASSFWGRGGEQYF. As DNA, the CDR3 is TGTGCCAGCAGTTTTTGGGGCAGGGGCGGCGAGCAGTACTTC.

This clone was counted a few times. The chain has TRBV4-1 and TRBJ1-1; the D gene is possibly TRBD1 (6 bases). Germline loops: CDR1 MGHRA, CDR2 YSYEKL. Trimming removed 7 bases from V and 6 bases from J, with 15 bases in between. The CDR3 has 13 amino acids. CDR3 protein: CASTQGRASEAFF. In nucleotides, the CDR3 is TGCGCCAGCACGCAGGGGCGGGCCTCTGAAGCTTTCTTT.

This clone was observed a few times. The CDR3 bases are TGTGCCATCAGTCTAGGACAGGGGGCGAACTATGGCTACACCTTC. Translating it yields CAISLGQGANYGYTF. V usage is TRBV10-3 and J usage is TRBJ1-2; the match to TRBD1 covers 11 bases. From germline, CDR1 is ENHRY and CDR2 SYGVKD. The CDR3 is 15 amino acids. V was clipped by 5 bases and J by 2 bases; unmatched bases: 4.

The genes are TRBV9 and TRBJ2-5; tentative D call: TRBD2 (6 bases). V lost 0 bases to trimming and J lost 5 bases, with 11 bases between them. Germline CDR1 SGDLS, CDR2 YYNGEE. The length of the CDR3 is 14 residues. The CDR3 loop is CASSVGLGTETQYF. CDR3 sequence (DNA): TGTGCCAGCAGCGTAGGACTAGGGACGGAGACCCAGTACTTC.

The chain links TRBV11-3 to TRBJ1-2; TRBD1 aligns across 10 bases. Germline CDR1 reads SGHNT; CDR2 reads YENEEA. The CDR3 runs to 13 residues. Trimming cost V 4 bases and J 13 bases; bases outside gene matches: 9. CDR3 protein: CASSSPGQGRSTF. The CDR3 nucleotides read TGTGCCAGCAGCTCCCCGGGACAGGGGAGAAGCACCTTC.

This clone is deemed medium-sized (0.01 to 0.1%). The rearrangement joins TRBV6-5 to TRBJ2-2, with D perhaps matching TRBD1 (6 bases). CDR1 and CDR2 (germline): MNHEY, SVGAGI. The V and J ends lost 0 bases and 6 bases respectively, with 8 bases between them. This CDR3 contains 14 residues. CDR3 in amino acids: CASSYSRGSGELFF. As DNA, the CDR3 is TGTGCCAGCAGTTACTCGAGGGGGTCCGGGGAGCTGTTTTTT.

This clone was picked up a small number of times. The chain is built from TRBV9 and TRBJ1-4, with 7 bases fitting TRBD1. The CDR3 extends over 14 amino acids. The V gene's germline CDR1 is SGDLS and CDR2 YYNGEE. V dropped 3 bases and J dropped 3; count of bases not matched to a gene: 2. This chain's CDR3 is CASSAGTANEKLFF. As DNA, the CDR3 is TGTGCCAGCAGCGCCGGGACAGCTAATGAAAAACTGTTTTTT. The full variable domain, with the rest looked up from reference TRBV9 and TRBJ1-4, is DSGVTQTPKHLITATGQRVTLRCSPRSGDLSVYWYQQSLDQGLQFLIQYYNGEERAKGNILERFSAQQFPDLHSELNLSSLELGDSALYFCASSAGTANEKLFFGSGTQLSVL.

This clone was found a few times. The genes are TRBV4-3 and TRBJ1-2; 8 nucleotides line up with TRBD1. The CDR3 contains 15 residues. The J segment lost 8 bases and the V segment lost 3 bases, leaving 11 bases of the junction unmatched. The germline V gene has CDR1 LGHNA and CDR2 YSLEER. The CDR3 DNA is TGCGCCAGCAGCCAGAACCCAGGGGGCCTCTACGGCTACACCTTC. Residues: CASSQNPGGLYGYTF.

This clone was counted once. The chain uses TRBV5-1 and TRBJ1-1; tentative D call: TRBD1 (5 bases). V shed 7 bases and J shed 1 base, with 8 bases lying between them. Germline lookup yields CDR1 SGHRS and CDR2 YFSETQ. The CDR3 covers 12 residues. The CDR3 sequence: CASQDRNTEAFF. CDR3 nucleotides: TGCGCCAGCCAAGACAGGAACACTGAAGCTTTCTTT. The full variable domain, rest sourced from reference TRBV5-1 and TRBJ1-1, is KAGVTQTPRYLIKTRGQQVTLSCSPISGHRSVSWYQQTPGQGLQFLFEYFSETQRNKGNFPGRFSGRQFSNSRSEMNVSTLELGDSALYLCASQDRNTEAFFGQGTRLTVV.

The gene calls are TRBV5-1 and TRBJ2-1; weak D call: TRBD1 (5 bases). The CDR3 totals 13 residues. CDR1 is SGHRS, CDR2 YFSETQ, per germline. V lost 2 bases and J lost 8, with 11 bases in between. Here the CDR3 DNA reads TGCGCCAGCAGCTTATTAGGGGTGGATGAGCAGTTCTTC. Amino acid sequence: CASSLLGVDEQFF.

This chain uses TRBV11-3 with TRBJ2-5; a possible D gene is TRBD2 (5 bases). Germline loops: CDR1 SGHNT, CDR2 YENEEA. This CDR3 comprises 15 residues. The germline V and J ends were trimmed by 5 bases and 3 bases, with 16 bases remaining between them. CDR3 in amino acids: CASSPGAVREETQYF. The CDR3 DNA reads TGTGCCAGCAGCCCAGGAGCGGTCCGGGAAGAGACCCAGTACTTC.

This rearrangement joins TRBV4-1 to TRBJ1-3; the D gene is possibly TRBD1 (5 bases). Germline assignment: CDR1 MGHRA and CDR2 YSYEKL. V was shortened by 4 bases and J by 4 bases, with 14 bases between the two germline ends. CDR3 length: 15 amino acids. The CDR3 region has the DNA TGCGCCAGCAGCCCGGGACTTTCCCAGGGAAACACCATATATTTT. Residues: CASSPGLSQGNTIYF.

The chain is built from TRBV4-3 and TRBJ2-1; TRBD2 agrees at 7 bases. The germline V gene has CDR1 LGHNA and CDR2 YSLEER. The CDR3 spans 13 residues. V dropped 3 bases and J dropped 6; count of bases not matched to a gene: 2. The CDR3 region has the DNA TGCGCCAGCAGCCAGGGCGGGGGCAATGAGCAGTTCTTC. The encoded protein is CASSQGGGNEQFF.

V usage is TRBV7-2 and J usage is TRBJ2-5; 12 positions agree with TRBD2. The germline CDR1 and CDR2 sequences are SGHTA and FQGNSA. The CDR3 loop spans 16 amino acids. Trimming cost V 5 bases and J 5 bases; bases outside gene matches: 9. This CDR3 reads CASSLLAGGPRETQYF. The CDR3 nucleotides read TGTGCCAGCAGCCTCCTAGCGGGGGGGCCGCGGGAGACCCAGTACTTC.

The chain couples TRBV9 to TRBJ1-2; 9 nucleotides line up with TRBD1. The CDR3 extends over 17 amino acids. V trimming: 3 bases; J trimming: 4 bases; junction bases outside the gene matches: 13. Per the germline V gene, CDR1 is SGDLS and CDR2 is YYNGEE. The CDR3 DNA follows: TGTGCCAGCAGCGCGGACAGGGGAGGAACTAACCCCTATGGCTACACCTTC. This codes for CASSADRGGTNPYGYTF.

This clone was counted only a few times. The CDR3 here is CASSLAQGSYNEQFF. CDR3 DNA sequence: TGTGCCAGCAGCTTAGCGCAGGGATCCTACAATGAGCAGTTCTTC. The genes are TRBV7-9 and TRBJ2-1, with TRBD1 as a possible D gene (5 bases). Trimming took 0 bases from V and 1 from J, leaving 7 bases between them. In germline, CDR1 is SEHNR, CDR2 FQNEAQ (reference sequence). The CDR3 is 15 amino acids.

By frequency in the sample, this clone is large (0.1 to 1%). This sequence joins TRBV2 and TRBJ2-1; D may be TRBD1 (6 bases). Trimming shortened V by 6 bases and J by 4 bases, and 22 bases separated the two germline ends. Germline V CDR1 and CDR2: SNHLY, FYNNEI. The CDR3 has 17 amino acids. In DNA, the CDR3 is TGTGCCAGCAGCGGAGATGAACGGGACACCTTTTACAATGAGCAGTTCTTC. As protein: CASSGDERDTFYNEQFF.

The chain joins TRBV6-1 to TRBJ1-4; possible D gene TRBD1, 6 bases. V was trimmed by 2 bases and J by 4 bases, leaving 11 bases between them. CDR3 length: 15 residues. The germline V gene has CDR1 MNHNS and CDR2 SASEGT. CDR3 sequence (DNA): TGTGCCAGCAGTGAAACCGGACAGTTTAATGAAAAACTGTTTTTT. Its translation: CASSETGQFNEKLFF.

J is TRBJ1-1 and V is TRBV19, with a tentative D call TRBD1 (6 bases). The CDR3 is made up of 14 amino acids. The V gene's germline CDR1 is LNHDA and CDR2 SQIVND (reference sequence). Trimming pared 5 bases from V and 5 bases from J, leaving 15 bases between. The CDR3 here is CASSPDSPRTEAFF. CDR3 coding DNA: TGTGCCAGTAGTCCGGACAGCCCGAGGACTGAAGCTTTCTTT. Supplemented by reference TRBV19 and TRBJ1-1, the full variable domain reads DGGITQSPKYLFRKEGQNVTLSCEQNLNHDAMYWYRQDPGQGLRLIYYSQIVNDFQKGDIAEGYSVSREKKESFPLTVTSAQKNPTAFYLCASSPDSPRTEAFFGQGTRLTVV.

The chain is built from TRBV11-3 and TRBJ1-3; D gene ambiguous. Germline values: CDR1 SGHNT, CDR2 YENEEA. Trimming pared 0 bases from V and 0 bases from J, leaving 6 bases between. The CDR3 is 15 amino acids. CDR3 coding DNA: TGTGCCAGCAGCTTAGATAGTGCCTCTGGAAACACCATATATTTT. Translating gives CASSLDSASGNTIYF.

This sequence joins TRBV7-8 and TRBJ2-1, with TRBD2 matching 11 bases. The CDR3 extends over 16 amino acids. From germline, CDR1 is SGHVS and CDR2 FQNEAQ. With V trimmed by 1 base and J by 8 bases, 7 bases remained unmatched. The CDR3 loop is CASSLVSGGALDEQFF. Here the CDR3 DNA reads TGTGCCAGCAGCTTAGTTAGCGGGGGGGCGCTGGATGAGCAGTTCTTC.

By sample share, this clone is large. At the DNA level, this CDR3 is encoded by other sequences in the same sample as well. The chain is built from TRBV7-9 and TRBJ2-5; the match to TRBD2 covers 9 bases. CDR1 and CDR2 from the germline V gene are SEHNR and FQNEAQ (reference sequence). CDR3 length: 15 residues. The trim removed 2 bases at V and 1 base at J, leaving 2 bases unmatched. DNA for the CDR3: TGTGCCAGCAGCTTACCACTAGCGGGCCAAGAGACCCAGTACTTC. This sequence encodes CASSLPLAGQETQYF.

The rearrangement joins TRBV5-5 to TRBJ1-1; D uncertain. CDR3 size: 13 residues. CDR1 and CDR2 (germline): SGHKS, YYEKEE (reference sequence). Trimming cost V 8 bases and J 0 bases, with 11 bases left between them. The CDR3: CASRTDLNTEAFF. CDR3 bases: TGTGCCAGTCGGACTGATTTGAACACTGAAGCTTTCTTT.

The gene calls are TRBV6-5 and TRBJ2-4; D perhaps matches TRBD2 (5 bases). The CDR3 contains 14 residues. V shed 6 bases and J shed 0 bases, with 9 bases lying between them. CDR1 is MNHEY and CDR2 is SVGAGI in the germline V gene. The CDR3 DNA follows: TGTGCCAGCAGGGAGGAGGTAGCCAAAAACATTCAGTACTTC. Residues: CASREEVAKNIQYF.